This TCR beta chain was profiled in a study of OX40 agonist ivuxolimab in advanced cancers. Overall study context: Ivuxolimab, an antibody acting as an agonist of OX40 (CD134), was used to treat patients.

CDR3 size: 16 residues. Trimming removed 2 bases from V and 0 bases from J; junction bases left unmatched: 3. The germline V gene encodes CDR1 LGHNA and CDR2 YSLEER. The assay was immunoSEQ multiplex PCR, and TCRdb's table has in-frame clones only and misses some. The sample contains 90,000 to 150,000 clones, roughly nine tenths of which appear only once. General observations from the study: The authors also found low normalized T-cell clonal expansion in some nonresponders. Relative to CD4+, CD8+ T cells held more expanded clones on average.

Regarding this clone: What it recognizes is unknown.

Sequenced here: CD4+ or CD8+ T cells sorted from blood, sampled in a trial of the OX40 agonist ivuxolimab. The chain is built from TRBV4-3 and TRBJ1-4, with 7 nucleotides matching TRBD1. This sequence was found in an adult with an advanced solid tumor such as melanoma, head and neck, liver or kidney cancer. The CDR3 DNA reads TGCGCCAGCAGCCAACCAGGACAGGCAACTAATGAAAAACTGTTTTTT. Amino acids: CASSQPGQATNEKLFF.